Below, one T cell receptor beta chain is given with its context. Germline V lookup: CDR1 LNHDA, CDR2 SQIVND (reference sequence). Germline trimming cut 7 bases from V and 2 bases from J; bases unmatched to any gene: 14. The CDR3 loop spans 17 amino acids. The assay was immunoSEQ multiplex PCR, and TCRdb's table has in-frame clones only and misses some. This table has 130,000 to 150,000 clones, 75% to 90% appearing once. This entry comes from a study of blood T cell repertoires in COVID-19. The clonotype comes from a woman between 55 and 75 years old with COVID-19, enrolled during active disease. The chain has TRBV19 and TRBJ1-3; 7 bases fit TRBD1. Sequencing was carried out using peripheral blood. The CDR3 sequence is CASTETGATSPGNTIYF. The CDR3 region has the DNA TGTGCCAGTACCGAAACAGGGGCGACATCCCCTGGAAACACCATATATTTT.